Shown below are 4 T cell receptor beta chains from a single sample sequenced in a study of T-cell reconstitution after alpha-beta-depleted transplantation in children. TCRbeta library construction was performed incorporating unique molecular identifiers. One entry per CDR3 protein, called by TCRdb with MiXCR from the PCR reads. The repertoire holds about 540,000 distinct CDR3 sequences, around 20% seen once, with over 3% in the top ten. The starting material was PBMCs from the stem cell graft donor, obtained from the stem cell graft. These receptors were taken from a human donor who donated a stem cell graft to a child with acute lymphoblastic leukemia.

The chain uses TRBV28 and TRBJ2-7; 14 positions match TRBD2. The CDR3 has 17 amino acids. The germline gives CDR1 MDHEN, CDR2 SYDVKM. V lost 8 bases to trimming and J lost 0 bases; unmatched junction nucleotides: 9. The CDR3 here is CASDGTSGSRGSYEQYF. CDR3 DNA: TGTGCCAGCGACGGGACTAGCGGGAGTCGGGGCTCCTACGAGCAGTACTTC.

In its sample, this clonotype was seen a few times. The genes are TRBV20-1 and TRBJ2-4; the match to TRBD2 covers 11 bases. The CDR3 consists of 19 residues. Germline V gene lookup returns CDR1 DFQATT and CDR2 SNEGSKA (reference sequence). With 1 base clipped from V and 0 bases from J, the junction kept 11 bases outside the gene matches. This CDR3 reads CSARAGRLAGPLAKNIQYF. The CDR3 DNA reads as TGCAGTGCTAGAGCCGGGAGACTAGCGGGACCCCTAGCCAAAAACATTCAGTACTTC.

This chain links TRBV5-1 with TRBJ1-1, with D unclear. Trimming took 0 bases from V and 5 from J, leaving 17 bases between them. Looked up from germline, CDR1 is SGHRS and CDR2 is YFSETQ. CDR3 length: 16 amino acids. The CDR3 bases are TGCGCCAGCAGCTTGGGTATTAAGAGGGTAACAACTGAAGCTTTCTTT. Its protein product is CASSLGIKRVTTEAFF. The full variable domain, in which reference TRBV5-1 and TRBJ1-1 provide the parts outside the CDR3, is KAGVTQTPRYLIKTRGQQVTLSCSPISGHRSVSWYQQTPGQGLQFLFEYFSETQRNKGNFPGRFSGRQFSNSRSEMNVSTLELGDSALYLCASSLGIKRVTTEAFFGQGTRLTVV.

This rearrangement joins TRBV19 to TRBJ2-2; D is unclear. The CDR3 consists of 19 residues. Germline CDR1 LNHDA, CDR2 SQIVND (reference sequence). With 2 bases removed from V and 0 bases from J, the gap between germline ends came to 19 bases. CDR3 sequence reads: CASSILGYHYAPNTGELFF. CDR3 nucleotides: TGTGCCAGTAGTATACTCGGCTACCATTACGCGCCGAACACCGGGGAGCTGTTTTTT.